These 22 T cell receptor beta chains were all obtained from the same sample, sequenced in a study of graft-versus-host responses after intestinal transplantation. Graft tissue processing released intraepithelial and lamina propria lymphocytes. Repertoires were generated with immunoSEQ multiplex PCR, while TCRdb's copy carries only in-frame clones and drops some. The table records 35,000 to 40,000 clones, about nine tenths of them present only once. The sample in question was ileum tissue, obtained around 190 days after intestinal transplant. The source of these receptors is a human patient who received an intestinal transplant, so some T cells may come from the graft donor.

This clone was counted a single time. This sample includes further DNA sequences coding for the same CDR3. V usage is TRBV4-1 and J usage is TRBJ2-1; D is ambiguous. Trimming removed 1 base at V and 7 bases at J, with 2 bases between. The CDR3 covers 11 residues. Germline values: CDR1 MGHRA, CDR2 YSYEKL. The CDR3, as DNA: TGCGCCAGCAGCCAAGGAAATGAGCAGTTCTTC. This encodes CASSQGNEQFF.

This clone has just a few counts. The rearrangement joins TRBV21-1 to TRBJ2-5; the table's D call TRBD1 went unverified against the DNA. TRBV21-1 is reported as a pseudogene. The CDR3 spans 15 residues. The CDR3 spells CASSKGAQGGETQYF. For the CDR3, the DNA is TGTGCCAGCAGCAAAGGGGCTCAGGGTGGAGAGACCCAGTACTTC.

The chain has TRBV19 and TRBJ1-5; maybe TRBD1 (5 bases). CDR1 LNHDA and CDR2 SQIVND come from the germline V gene (reference sequence). The CDR3 extends over 16 amino acids. The V end lost 3 bases, the J end lost 0 bases, and 12 bases lay between the germline ends. In nucleotides, the CDR3 is TGTGCCAGTAGTATTCGTGGAGGGGATAGCAATCAGCCCCAGCATTTT. Residues: CASSIRGGDSNQPQHF.

This clone was found a few times. The V gene is TRBV2, the J gene TRBJ1-2, with TRBD1 matching over 8 bases. The CDR3 totals 11 residues. Germline V gene sequence: CDR1 SNHLY, CDR2 FYNNEI. Trimming took 6 bases from V and 8 from J; bases not matched to a gene: 2. The CDR3 nucleotides are TGTGCCAGCAGAACAGGGGGAGGCTACACCTTC. It encodes CASRTGGGYTF.

This chain uses TRBV11-1 with TRBJ2-1; 7 bases map to TRBD2. With 1 base clipped from V and 7 bases from J, the junction kept 7 bases outside the gene matches. Per germline, CDR1 SGHAT and CDR2 FQDESV (reference sequence). The CDR3 loop spans 15 amino acids. DNA of the CDR3: TGTGCCAGCAGCTTAGAGGGCGGGGGAGGTAATGAGCAGTTCTTC. This translates into CASSLEGGGGNEQFF.

This clone was seen just once. The chain couples TRBV11-1 to TRBJ2-7; a weak D match, TRBD1 (6 bases). The CDR3 sequence is 15 residues long. Between the trimmed V and J ends, which lost 1 base and 6 bases, there was a span of 16 bases. The germline V gene has CDR1 SGHAT and CDR2 FQDESV (reference sequence). CDR3 protein: CASSLGAGAGLEQYF. The CDR3 bases are TGTGCCAGCAGCTTAGGGGCAGGGGCCGGCCTCGAGCAGTACTTC.

The chain carries TRBV11-3 and TRBJ2-7; D is possibly TRBD2 (5 bases). Deletions cut 3 bases from V and 4 bases from J, with 10 bases between. Germline CDR1 and CDR2: SGHNT and YENEEA. The CDR3 totals 13 residues. The CDR3 DNA follows: TGTGCCAGCAGCTTGGGCGAGGGATACGAGCAGTACTTC. The encoded protein is CASSLGEGYEQYF.

The J gene is TRBJ2-5, the V gene TRBV5-1; 8 nucleotides match TRBD1. Germline V gene sequence: CDR1 SGHRS, CDR2 YFSETQ. Losses at the gene ends were 1 base for V and 5 bases for J; bases not matched to a gene: 10. The CDR3 contains 16 residues. DNA of the CDR3: TGCGCCAGCAGCTTGCGCTTCCAGGGGGCGTTGGAGACCCAGTACTTC. Its translation: CASSLRFQGALETQYF.

The V gene is TRBV7-2, the J gene TRBJ2-7; D is undetermined. The ends were cut back, 3 bases at V and 0 bases at J, with 9 bases in the middle. The germline V gene encodes CDR1 SGHTA and CDR2 FQGNSA. The CDR3 spans 14 residues. The CDR3 sequence: CASSFPRRSYEQYF. CDR3 bases: TGTGCCAGCAGCTTCCCCAGGCGCTCCTACGAGCAGTACTTC.

The rearrangement uses TRBV28 and TRBJ2-7; D remains ambiguous. The V end was cut by 6 bases, the J end by 5 bases, with 5 bases between. Germline V lookup: CDR1 MDHEN, CDR2 SYDVKM. CDR3 length: 10 residues. The CDR3 DNA reads TGTGCCAGCAGCTCGCACGAGCAGTACTTC. Its translation: CASSSHEQYF.

CDR3 protein: CASSLVPGGYEQYF. Here the CDR3 DNA reads TGTGCCAGCAGCTTAGTCCCAGGGGGCTACGAGCAGTACTTC. J is TRBJ2-7 and V is TRBV7-6; the match to TRBD1 covers 7 bases. Per the germline V gene, CDR1 is SGHVS and CDR2 is FNYEAQ. V shed 1 base and J 3 bases; nucleotides not matched to a gene: 3. The length of the CDR3 is 14 residues. Using reference TRBV7-6 and TRBJ2-7 for the parts outside the CDR3, the full variable domain is GAGVSQSPRYKVTKRGQDVALRCDPISGHVSLYWYRQALGQGPEFLTYFNYEAQQDKSGLPNDRFSAERPEGSISTLTIQRTEQRDSAMYRCASSLVPGGYEQYFGPGTRLTVT.

V and J are TRBV27 and TRBJ2-7; D is uncertain. Trimming took off 8 bases at V and 4 bases at J, with 15 bases between the two ends. CDR1 MNHEY and CDR2 SMNVEV come from the germline V gene (reference sequence). The CDR3 has 13 amino acids. The CDR3 DNA reads TGTGCCAGCGCTTGGAACTCAAAATACGAGCAGTACTTC. Protein product: CASAWNSKYEQYF.

As regards this clone: The junction shows a germline mismatch at one end, possibly a read error. The chain recombines TRBV4-1 with TRBJ1-2, with TRBD1 identical over 8 bases. In germline, CDR1 is MGHRA, CDR2 YSYEKL. CDR3 length: 15 amino acids. CDR3 bases: TGCGCCAGCAGTCAAGGGGCAGGGGGCGCGGGTGGCTACACCTTC. It specifies CASSQGAGGAGGYTF.

This clone was recorded only once. At one boundary the junction diverges from the germline segment, which might be a read error. This chain links TRBV7-7 with TRBJ2-1; no reliable D call. Germline V lookup: CDR1 SSHAT, CDR2 FNYEAQ (reference sequence). The CDR3 is made up of 14 amino acids. The DNA of the CDR3 is TGTGCTAGCAGCTCGGACGGGTCCTACAATGAGCAGTTCTTC. Its protein product is CASSSDGSYNEQFF.

The V and J genes are TRBV18 and TRBJ1-5; TRBD1 matches 9 bases. With 2 bases clipped from V and 6 bases from J, the junction kept 5 bases outside the gene matches. The length of the CDR3 is 15 residues. Germline CDR1 and CDR2: KGHSH and LQKENI. The DNA of the CDR3 is TGTGCCAGCTCACCAGGACAGGGGTTGGGTCAGCCCCAGCATTTT. It translates to CASSPGQGLGQPQHF.

This clone was seen only a few times. The chain uses TRBV27 and TRBJ1-2; D not certain. The CDR3 runs 13 residues. V was clipped by 3 bases and J by 5 bases, with 10 bases between them. Germline CDR1 is MNHEY and CDR2 is SMNVEV (reference sequence). This CDR3 reads CASSFGEWYGYTF. The CDR3 nucleotides are TGTGCCAGCAGTTTTGGGGAGTGGTATGGCTACACCTTC.

The chain links TRBV6-4 to TRBJ2-1, with TRBD2 as a possible D gene (7 bases). The germline V gene encodes CDR1 MRHNA and CDR2 SNTAGT. V was shortened by 2 bases and J by 5 bases, with 13 bases between the two germline ends. CDR3 size: 15 residues. In nucleotides, the CDR3 is TGTGCCAGCAGTGACGGCGGGGGCGCTAACAATGAGCAGTTCTTC. This sequence encodes CASSDGGGANNEQFF.

The J gene is TRBJ1-6, the V gene TRBV6-1; no reliable D call. This CDR3 is built from 13 residues. Trimming shortened V by 5 bases and J by 5 bases, and 7 bases separated the two germline ends. Germline assignment: CDR1 MNHNS and CDR2 SASEGT. The CDR3 here is CASSPGNNSPLHF. The CDR3 bases are TGTGCCAGCAGTCCTGGGAATAATTCACCCCTCCACTTT.

J is TRBJ2-5 and V is TRBV5-1, with D tentatively TRBD1 (6 bases). Per the germline V gene, CDR1 is SGHRS and CDR2 is YFSETQ. The CDR3 contains 14 residues. V lost 4 bases and J lost 1, with 11 bases in between. In DNA form, the CDR3 reads TGCGCCAGCAGCACCGGACAGCCCCAAGAGACCCAGTACTTC. This codes for CASSTGQPQETQYF.

The chain carries TRBV4-1 and TRBJ2-3, with D possibly TRBD2 on 6 matching bases. Germline CDR1 reads MGHRA; CDR2 reads YSYEKL. The CDR3 is 12 amino acids. V dropped 1 base and J dropped 8 bases, with 7 bases sitting between them. Here the CDR3 reads CASSQGGVTQYF. The CDR3 DNA reads TGCGCCAGCAGCCAAGGGGGGGTTACGCAGTATTTT.

The chain is built from TRBV28 and TRBJ2-1; D gene uncertain. This CDR3 has 14 amino acids. The V end was cut by 5 bases, the J end by 4 bases, with 12 bases between. Per the germline V gene, CDR1 is MDHEN and CDR2 is SYDVKM. The CDR3 loop reads CASSPGSDYNEQFF. DNA of the CDR3: TGTGCCAGCAGTCCCGGGTCTGATTACAATGAGCAGTTCTTC. The entire variable domain, with the rest obtained from reference TRBV28 and TRBJ2-1, is as follows: DVKVTQSSRYLVKRTGEKVFLECVQDMDHENMFWYRQDPGLGLRLIYFSYDVKMKEKGDIPEGYSVSREKKERFSLILESASTNQTSMYLCASSPGSDYNEQFFGPGTRLTVL.

The chain employs TRBV7-6 and TRBJ1-3, with a weak D call TRBD1 (5 bases). CDR3 length equals 17 residues. Germline values: CDR1 SGHVS, CDR2 FNYEAQ. V was pared by 1 base and J by 0 bases, with 13 bases between. CDR3 nucleotides: TGTGCCAGCAGCTTAGGGGCCCGGGGGAACTCTGGAAACACCATATATTTT. It is translated as CASSLGARGNSGNTIYF.